These 20 T cell receptor beta chains were sequenced from one sample in a study of blood T cell repertoires in COVID-19. The method was immunoSEQ multiplex PCR; TCRdb's version includes in-frame clones alone and lacks a portion of them. The sample has about 200,000 clones; about 91% are singletons. Sequenced input: peripheral blood. The source of these receptors is a young man with active or convalescent COVID-19.

This clone was picked up one time. The chain carries TRBV6-2 or TRBV6-3 and TRBJ1-2; the D gene is possibly TRBD1 (6 bases). The CDR3 runs to 15 residues. Germline CDR1 reads MNHEY; CDR2 reads SVGEGT. Trimming shortened V by 4 bases and J by 3 bases, and 15 bases separated the two germline ends. CDR3 DNA: TGTGCCAGCAGTTCCGCGGGGGCGAATGACTATGGCTACACCTTC. Its protein product is CASSSAGANDYGYTF.

This sequence joins TRBV9 and TRBJ2-5, with 12 bases that match TRBD2. V lost 2 bases, J lost 4 bases, and 9 bases stayed unmatched. The CDR3 is 17 amino acids. Germline CDR1 SGDLS, CDR2 YYNGEE. In DNA form, the CDR3 reads TGTGCCAGCAGCGTGGGGAGACTAGCGGGAGAGGGAGAGACCCAGTACTTC. Translated: CASSVGRLAGEGETQYF. The full variable domain, with the rest looked up from reference TRBV9 and TRBJ2-5, is DSGVTQTPKHLITATGQRVTLRCSPRSGDLSVYWYQQSLDQGLQFLIQYYNGEERAKGNILERFSAQQFPDLHSELNLSSLELGDSALYFCASSVGRLAGEGETQYFGPGTRLLVL.

The V gene is TRBV3-1 (or the pseudogene TRBV3-2), the J gene TRBJ2-1; 7 nucleotides line up with TRBD2. With 0 bases clipped from V and 3 bases from J, the junction kept 8 bases outside the gene matches. The germline V gene has CDR1 LGHDT and CDR2 YNNKEL (reference sequence). The CDR3 runs to 17 residues. DNA of the CDR3: TGTGCCAGCAGCCAAGATCAAGCGGGATGGGACTACAATGAGCAGTTCTTC. Its protein is CASSQDQAGWDYNEQFF.

The chain links TRBV5-6 to TRBJ1-1; D uncertain. CDR1 and CDR2 from the germline V gene are SGHDT and YYEEEE. The CDR3 contains 14 residues. The V end was cut by 0 bases, the J end by 3 bases, with 9 bases between. The CDR3 region is CASSLALEYTEAFF. CDR3 sequence (DNA): TGTGCCAGCAGCTTGGCCTTAGAGTACACTGAAGCTTTCTTT.

Of note for this clone: Other DNA sequences within the sample encode an identical CDR3. The V and J genes are TRBV19 and TRBJ2-5; 10 bases agree with TRBD2. The CDR3 covers 14 residues. Germline V gives CDR1 LNHDA, CDR2 SQIVND (reference sequence). With V trimmed by 3 bases and J by 5 bases, 3 bases remained unmatched. As DNA, the CDR3 is TGTGCCAGTAGTATCCGACTAGCGGGTGAGACCCAGTACTTC. This translates into CASSIRLAGETQYF. Based on the CDR3 plus reference TRBV19 and TRBJ2-5, the full variable domain is DGGITQSPKYLFRKEGQNVTLSCEQNLNHDAMYWYRQDPGQGLRLIYYSQIVNDFQKGDIAEGYSVSREKKESFPLTVTSAQKNPTAFYLCASSIRLAGETQYFGPGTRLLVL.

The chain couples TRBV4-3 to TRBJ1-2; a possible D gene is TRBD1 (5 bases). CDR1 and CDR2 from the germline V gene are LGHNA and YSLEER. This CDR3 has 14 residues. The ends were cut back, 1 base at V and 8 bases at J, with 14 bases in the middle. CDR3 in amino acids: CASSQGGGGGGYTF. The CDR3 DNA reads TGCGCCAGCAGCCAAGGTGGGGGAGGCGGCGGCTACACCTTC.

The chain has TRBV7-9 and TRBJ2-7, with TRBD2 matching 7 bases. Germline assignment: CDR1 SEHNR and CDR2 FQNEAQ (reference sequence). The CDR3 is 14 amino acids. Trimming at V came to 7 bases and at J to 1 base, leaving 7 bases not matched to a gene. The CDR3 DNA reads TGTGCCAGCACCGCGGGGGTTCCGTCCTACGAGCAGTACTTC. Encoded protein: CASTAGVPSYEQYF. Based on the CDR3 plus reference TRBV7-9 and TRBJ2-7, the full variable domain is DTGVSQNPRHKITKRGQNVTFRCDPISEHNRLYWYRQTLGQGPEFLTYFQNEAQLEKSRLLSDRFSAERPKGSFSTLEIQRTEQGDSAMYLCASTAGVPSYEQYFGPGTRLTVT.

The chain links TRBV11-2 to TRBJ1-4; D perhaps matches TRBD1 (6 bases). The CDR3 has 12 amino acids. Germline CDR1 is SGHAT and CDR2 is FQNNGV. Between the trimmed V and J ends, which lost 5 bases and 12 bases, there was a span of 13 bases. The CDR3 bases are TGTGCCAGCAGCCGAACAGGGACGGAACTGTTTTTT. It yields the protein CASSRTGTELFF.

The chain links TRBV6-1 to TRBJ2-2; D might be TRBD1 (5 bases). The CDR3 has 13 amino acids. CDR1 is MNHNS and CDR2 is SASEGT in the germline V gene. V lost 2 bases, J lost 7 bases, and 8 bases lay in between. In DNA, the CDR3 is TGTGCCAGCAGTGAAAGGGGCGGCGGGGAGCTGTTTTTT. This sequence encodes CASSERGGGELFF.

The V call is TRBV27, the J call TRBJ2-7; maybe TRBD2 (5 bases). V lost 3 bases, J lost 2 bases, and 8 bases lay in between. CDR3 size: 13 residues. The V gene's germline CDR1 is MNHEY and CDR2 SMNVEV (reference sequence). CDR3 DNA: TGTGCCAGCAGTTTCGCGGGTGCCTACGAGCAGTACTTC. Translating gives CASSFAGAYEQYF.

CDR3: CASSLDGSSGNTIYF. CDR3 bases: TGTGCCAGCAGCTTAGACGGGAGCTCTGGAAACACCATATATTTT. The chain links TRBV11-2 to TRBJ1-3; D gene uncertain. V dropped 0 bases and J dropped 0 bases, with 6 bases sitting between them. This CDR3 has 15 residues. Per the germline V gene, CDR1 is SGHAT and CDR2 is FQNNGV.

The chain combines TRBV19 with TRBJ1-4; weak D call: TRBD1 (6 bases). This CDR3 has 14 residues. The germline V gene encodes CDR1 LNHDA and CDR2 SQIVND (reference sequence). The ends were cut back, 3 bases at V and 4 bases at J, with 9 bases in the middle. The CDR3 DNA is TGTGCCAGTAGTATTTCAGGGGTTAATGAAAAACTGTTTTTT. The encoded protein is CASSISGVNEKLFF.

This chain joins TRBV12-3 or TRBV12-4 and TRBJ1-1; 7 bases fit TRBD1. The CDR3 loop spans 13 amino acids. The V and J ends lost 5 bases and 8 bases, in that order; junction bases with no gene match: 8. The CDR3 nucleotides are TGTGCCAGCAGTGTGGGGACAGACGGAGAAGCTTTCTTT. Translating it yields CASSVGTDGEAFF.

The genes are TRBV21-1 and TRBJ2-3; TRBD1, the table's D call, was not compared with the DNA. TRBV21-1 is classified as a pseudogene. The length of the CDR3 is 17 residues. CDR3 protein: CASSKSLDSPSTDTQYF. The DNA for the CDR3 is TGTGCCAGCAGCAAATCTCTGGACAGTCCTAGCACAGATACGCAGTATTTT.

The count of this clone is one. This chain joins TRBV10-3 and TRBJ1-6; D is ambiguous. Trimming took off 3 bases at V and 7 bases at J, with 10 bases between the two ends. Germline-derived CDR1 and CDR2 are ENHRY and SYGVKD. The CDR3 extends over 14 amino acids. CDR3 amino acids: CAISDPPGNSPLHF. DNA for the CDR3: TGTGCCATCAGTGACCCTCCGGGGAATTCACCCCTCCACTTT.

The chain is built from TRBV18 and TRBJ1-4; D is possibly TRBD1 (6 bases). The V gene lost 4 bases and the J gene lost 8 bases, with 17 bases spanning the gap. CDR3 length equals 15 residues. Germline V gene data show CDR1 as KGHSH and CDR2 as LQKENI. Here the CDR3 DNA reads TGTGCCAGCTCACTTTCCCCGACGACAGGCGAAAAACTGTTTTTT. It translates to CASSLSPTTGEKLFF.

The J gene is TRBJ2-7, the V gene TRBV10-1; 9 bases agree with TRBD1. CDR1 and CDR2 (germline): WNHNN, SYGVQD (reference sequence). V lost 6 bases and J lost 1; bases outside the gene matches: 7. This CDR3 region has 15 residues. CDR3 DNA sequence: TGCGCCAGCAGCAGGTCCGGGACAGGGTCCTACGAGCAGTACTTC. Amino acid sequence: CASSRSGTGSYEQYF.

This clone was observed a handful of times. V usage is TRBV13 and J usage is TRBJ2-7; D is ambiguous. There are 12 residues in the CDR3. Germline CDR1 and CDR2: PRHDT and FYEKMQ (reference sequence). V lost 0 bases to trimming and J lost 6 bases, with 6 bases between them. The CDR3 region is CASSLGSREQYF. The DNA of the CDR3 is TGTGCCAGCAGCTTAGGTTCTCGCGAGCAGTACTTC.

Comment on this clone: Other nucleotide sequences in the sample specify the same CDR3. The chain links TRBV27 to TRBJ1-5; D is perhaps TRBD1 (5 bases). The CDR3 runs to 15 residues. Per germline, CDR1 MNHEY and CDR2 SMNVEV (reference sequence). V lost 2 bases, J lost 2 bases, and 10 bases lay in between. CDR3 coding DNA: TGTGCCAGCAGTTTACAGGGTTTGGGCAATCAGCCCCAGCATTTT. Protein product: CASSLQGLGNQPQHF.

V and J are TRBV11-1 and TRBJ2-3; 10 nucleotides agree with TRBD1. Per the germline V gene, CDR1 is SGHAT and CDR2 is FQDESV (reference sequence). CDR3 length: 15 residues. V lost 5 bases to trimming and J lost 3 bases; unmatched junction nucleotides: 5. The CDR3 bases are TGTGCCAGCAGCCACGGGACAGGGGAAACAGATACGCAGTATTTT. Translated, it gives CASSHGTGETDTQYF.